This T cell receptor beta chain derives from a study of OX40 agonist ivuxolimab in advanced cancers. TCRdb's table, derived via immunoSEQ multiplex PCR, lists solely in-frame clones and lacks some. The sample consists of under 85,000 clones, around 86% of them appearing once. This clone is a singleton in its sample. What it recognizes is unknown. General study points: At doses 0.1 to 3.0 mg/kg, CD4+ and CD8+ clones expanded. In CD8+ T cells, expanded clones were on average more numerous than in CD4+. Partly responding patients at 0.1-3.0 mg/kg showed some of the smallest clonal expansion.

The ends lost 1 base at V and 9 bases at J; junction bases unmatched: 3. The CDR3 consists of 14 residues. Germline V lookup: CDR1 SGHRS, CDR2 YFSETQ. This clonotype originated in an adult with an advanced solid tumor such as melanoma, head and neck, liver or kidney cancer. J is TRBJ1-6 and V is TRBV5-1; TRBD1 matches at 8 bases. The sample here was CD4+ or CD8+ T cells sorted from blood, taken in a trial of the OX40 agonist ivuxolimab. The CDR3 reads CASSLSRGRSPLHF. The CDR3 coding sequence is TGCGCCAGCAGCTTGTCCAGGGGGCGTTCACCCCTCCACTTT.